A single sample gave rise to the 6 T cell receptor beta chains below, sequenced in a study of CD8 T cells in Susac syndrome. Random hexamers served to reverse transcribe roughly 0.45 to 1 ug RNA. TCRdb reprocessed the immunoSEQ multiplex PCR reads with MiXCR, giving one entry per CDR3 protein. The top ten clones hold about 0.19% of a sample with 160,000 or so distinct CDR3 sequences, around 96% of them seen once. Source material: CD8+ T cells from PBMCs. These receptors were collected from a human donor with multiple sclerosis.

This chain links TRBV7-9 with TRBJ1-2; the D is unclear. Germline values: CDR1 SEHNR, CDR2 FQNEAQ (reference sequence). Trimming stripped 1 base from V and 5 bases from J, with 14 bases between. The CDR3 runs to 15 residues. This CDR3 is CASSLGLGLEYGYTF. CDR3 nucleotides: TGTGCCAGCAGCTTAGGTTTGGGGTTGGAGTATGGCTACACCTTC.

The chain couples TRBV6-2 or TRBV6-3 to TRBJ1-1, with unresolved D. V gave up 6 bases and J gave up 4 bases, with 18 bases separating them. Germline values: CDR1 MNHEY, CDR2 SVGEGT. There are 15 residues in the CDR3. CDR3 residues: CASSLYRGSSTEAFF. Written as DNA, the CDR3 is TGTGCCAGCAGCCTTTACAGAGGTAGCAGCACTGAAGCTTTCTTT.

The rearrangement links TRBV12-3 or TRBV12-4 to TRBJ1-3; D is possibly TRBD1 (6 bases). Between the trimmed V and J ends, which lost 3 bases and 5 bases, there was a span of 14 bases. This CDR3 has 15 amino acids. The CDR3 coding sequence is TGTGCCAGCAGTTTCGAACAGGGATATAGAAACACCATATATTTT. This encodes CASSFEQGYRNTIYF.

This sequence joins TRBV29-1 and TRBJ1-1; D gene unclear. CDR1 is SQVTM, CDR2 ANQGSEA, per germline. CDR3 length: 12 amino acids. V lost 6 bases and J lost 0, with 8 bases in between. The chain's CDR3 is CSVSTLNTEAFF. The CDR3 DNA sequence: TGCAGCGTCTCCACACTGAACACTGAAGCTTTCTTT.

This chain uses TRBV13 with TRBJ2-5; 9 bases align to TRBD2. The V gene end was trimmed by 5 bases and the J gene end by 3 bases; junction bases not matched to a gene: 10. CDR3 length: 16 residues. From germline, CDR1 is PRHDT and CDR2 FYEKMQ (reference sequence). The CDR3, as DNA: TGTGCCAGCAGCCCCCCCCGGGTAGCGGGGGAAGAGACCCAGTACTTC. It translates to CASSPPRVAGEETQYF.

The chain carries TRBV6-5 and TRBJ1-6; weak D call: TRBD1 (5 bases). The CDR3 covers 19 residues. The V gene lost 0 bases and the J gene lost 2 bases, with 17 bases spanning the gap. Germline CDR1 reads MNHEY; CDR2 reads SVGAGI. The CDR3 region is CASSYSAGTRATYNSPLHF. DNA of the CDR3: TGTGCCAGCAGTTACTCCGCAGGGACCAGGGCTACCTATAATTCACCCCTCCACTTT.